Shown below are 5 T cell receptor beta chains from a single sample sequenced in a study of early T cells in non-severe SARS-CoV-2 infection. TCRdb processed the 5' RACE reads anew with MiXCR; each CDR3 protein has one entry. The sample includes tens of thousands of distinct CDR3 sequences, over 9% of them seen just once. The sequencing input was whole blood. These receptors all stem from an adult who was a healthcare worker with PCR-confirmed SARS-CoV-2 infection or an uninfected control (not recorded which).

This clonotype was picked up many times. The chain recombines TRBV12-3 or TRBV12-4 with TRBJ2-3; 10 nucleotides align to TRBD2. The CDR3 is 14 residues long. V trimming: 6 bases; J trimming: 11 bases; junction bases outside the gene matches: 11. The CDR3 loop reads CASRSAGGNFLQYF. The CDR3 DNA reads as TGTGCCAGCAGATCAGCGGGAGGGAATTTTCTGCAGTATTTT.

This clonotype was observed many times. V is TRBV14 and J is TRBJ2-1; 12 bases line up with TRBD2. Germline trimming cut 0 bases from V and 8 bases from J; bases unmatched to any gene: 2. CDR1 and CDR2 (germline): SGHDN, FVKESK. This CDR3 has 15 residues. The CDR3 protein is CASSQDRLAGDEQFF. The CDR3 bases are TGTGCCAGCAGCCAAGACCGACTAGCGGGAGATGAGCAGTTCTTC.

V gene TRBV7-9 combines with J gene TRBJ2-7; 12 bases line up with TRBD2. The CDR3 has 16 residues. With V trimmed by 2 bases and J by 3 bases, 5 bases remained unmatched. CDR1 is SEHNR, CDR2 FQNEAQ, per germline (reference sequence). The CDR3 sequence: CASSLTLAGGIYEQYF. The CDR3 nucleotides read TGTGCCAGCAGCTTAACCCTAGCGGGAGGGATCTACGAGCAGTACTTC.

This clonotype showed up just a few times. The rearrangement joins TRBV19 to TRBJ1-4, with TRBD1 matching over 10 bases. This CDR3 comprises 17 residues. With V trimmed by 2 bases and J by 2 bases, 5 bases remained unmatched. From germline, CDR1 is LNHDA and CDR2 SQIVND (reference sequence). CDR3 nucleotide sequence: TGTGCCAGTAGTATATTCGGACAGGGGGTGACTAATGAAAAACTGTTTTTT. Encoded protein: CASSIFGQGVTNEKLFF.

This chain uses TRBV9 with TRBJ2-1, with TRBD2 matching over 9 bases. CDR1 SGDLS and CDR2 YYNGEE come from the germline V gene. This CDR3 spans 15 amino acids. The trim removed 3 bases at V and 5 bases at J, leaving 6 bases unmatched. DNA of the CDR3: TGTGCCAGCAGCGCCGGGACTAGCCCTCACAATGAGCAGTTCTTC. Translation gives CASSAGTSPHNEQFF.